Listed below are T cell receptor beta chains from one sample, sequenced in a study of post-analysis software for immune sequencing data. TCRdb processed the PCR reads anew with MiXCR; each CDR3 protein has one entry. The sample includes roughly 670,000 distinct CDR3 sequences, 59% seen only once; the top ten take approximately 10%. Input material: blood. The receptor source for this set is a girl aged 2 to 10 with multiple sclerosis. The conserved cysteine and the conserved F or W are not part of the CDR3 here.

V gene: TRBV24-1; J gene: TRBJ1-2; CDR3 protein: ATSAGTGINYGYT
V gene: TRBV2; J gene: TRBJ1-4; CDR3 protein: ASRGQGGGEKLF
V gene: TRBV27; J gene: TRBJ1-1; CDR3 protein: ASTLQVGRDTEAF
V gene: TRBV9; J gene: TRBJ2-3; CDR3 protein: ASSVAGTSRLDTQY
V gene: TRBV28; J gene: TRBJ2-5; CDR3 protein: ASSLTGTSHQETQY
V gene: TRBV29-1; J gene: TRBJ2-1; CDR3 protein: SVAGRNEQF
V gene: TRBV15; J gene: TRBJ1-2; CDR3 protein: ATSTADRISNYGYT
V gene: TRBV25-1; J gene: TRBJ2-5; CDR3 protein: ASTSRLDQETQY
V gene: TRBV6-1; J gene: TRBJ2-3; CDR3 protein: ASSERTGGTDTQY
V gene: TRBV2; J gene: TRBJ1-1; CDR3 protein: ASSVGQMNTEAF
V gene: TRBV9; J gene: TRBJ1-2; CDR3 protein: ASSDGGDDRDGYT
V gene: TRBV20-1; J gene: TRBJ2-5; CDR3 protein: SARLEGAETQY
V gene: TRBV15; J gene: TRBJ2-7; CDR3 protein: ATSRERDRGYEQY
V gene: TRBV11-1; J gene: TRBJ2-1; CDR3 protein: ASSLALAGAHNEQF
V gene: TRBV5-1; J gene: TRBJ2-7; CDR3 protein: ASSLNPVDYEQY
V gene: TRBV6-6; J gene: TRBJ2-1; CDR3 protein: ASSYSFLTSGNNEQF
V gene: TRBV7-9; J gene: TRBJ2-3; CDR3 protein: ASSTLRDRFSKNPTDTQY
V gene: TRBV4-2; J gene: TRBJ2-2; CDR3 protein: ASSQPSGVTGELF
V gene: TRBV9; J gene: TRBJ2-7; CDR3 protein: ASSVAPGSEQY
V gene: TRBV2; J gene: TRBJ2-2; CDR3 protein: ASRSGTRNTGELF
V gene: TRBV6-2/TRBV6-3; J gene: TRBJ2-7; CDR3 protein: ASTPTDTTYEQY
V gene: TRBV15; J gene: TRBJ2-5; CDR3 protein: ATSNLGEWSQY
V gene: TRBV29-1; J gene: TRBJ2-3; CDR3 protein: SVDRSGIENTQY
V gene: TRBV29-1; J gene: TRBJ2-1; CDR3 protein: SVEGGQGVSYNEQF
V gene: TRBV29-1; J gene: TRBJ2-4; CDR3 protein: SVGTRGTQY
V gene: TRBV6-1; J gene: TRBJ2-1; CDR3 protein: ASSEPTHLVSNEQF
V gene: TRBV9; J gene: TRBJ1-1; CDR3 protein: ASSVEEGGEAF
V gene: TRBV5-6; J gene: TRBJ2-1; CDR3 protein: ASSLTARDYNEQF
V gene: TRBV29-1; J gene: TRBJ2-7; CDR3 protein: SVLRGSAYEQY
V gene: TRBV20-1; J gene: TRBJ2-3; CDR3 protein: SATGDRGQADTQY
V gene: TRBV15; J gene: TRBJ2-4; CDR3 protein: ATSRDQTSGIQY
V gene: TRBV7-2; J gene: TRBJ2-3; CDR3 protein: ASSSRTSGRIDTQY
V gene: TRBV7-9; J gene: TRBJ1-1; CDR3 protein: ASSPGQGMNTEAF
V gene: TRBV28; J gene: TRBJ1-5; CDR3 protein: ASSLRGVNQPQH
V gene: TRBV7-3; J gene: TRBJ2-3; CDR3 protein: ASSLPSGSGDTQY
V gene: TRBV12-3/TRBV12-4; J gene: TRBJ2-1; CDR3 protein: ASSVRQEQF
V gene: TRBV4-3; J gene: TRBJ2-1; CDR3 protein: ASSQEKWGAYNEQF
V gene: TRBV11-1; J gene: TRBJ2-3; CDR3 protein: ASSLARGLAGSTDTQY
V gene: TRBV28; J gene: TRBJ2-7; CDR3 protein: ASSHGTGDYEQY
V gene: TRBV10-1; J gene: TRBJ1-5; CDR3 protein: ASSESKGIGSNQPQH
V gene: TRBV6-6; J gene: TRBJ2-7; CDR3 protein: ASSSGGGPYEQY
V gene: TRBV27; J gene: TRBJ2-7; CDR3 protein: ASSLGRPGIPSSYEQY
V gene: TRBV20-1; J gene: TRBJ2-1; CDR3 protein: SGNGYLSKSDEQF
V gene: TRBV11-3; J gene: TRBJ2-4; CDR3 protein: ASSLLGTSVAKNIQY
V gene: TRBV11-2; J gene: TRBJ2-4; CDR3 protein: ASSEGTALAKNIQY
V gene: TRBV3-1; J gene: TRBJ2-1; CDR3 protein: ASSQILAGYNEQF
V gene: TRBV11-2; J gene: TRBJ2-3; CDR3 protein: ASSPWTSGGVDTQY
V gene: TRBV7-2; J gene: TRBJ1-2; CDR3 protein: ASSPLPGTDYGYT
V gene: TRBV7-2; J gene: TRBJ2-1; CDR3 protein: ASSLRSGRFKNEQF
V gene: TRBV2; J gene: TRBJ1-2; CDR3 protein: ACSVTGGDGYT
V gene: TRBV10-3; J gene: NA; CDR3 protein: AISGGTSGYEQY
V gene: TRBV12-3/TRBV12-4; J gene: TRBJ2-1; CDR3 protein: ASSLARTSGYNEQF
V gene: TRBV6-5; J gene: TRBJ1-4; CDR3 protein: ASSYRQGVNEKLF